One and the same sample provided the 28 T cell receptor beta chains below, sequenced in a study of T cells in Graves' hyperthyroidism and ophthalmopathy. Using RNA transcripts as the source, TCR beta CDR3 regions were amplified. The study used the HTBI primer set for a first-round RT-PCR of the TCR CDR3. TCRdb called the multiplex PCR reads again in MiXCR, with one record for every CDR3 protein. The table includes about 380,000 distinct CDR3 sequences, approximately 15% detected once. Sequenced material: blood. These receptors were obtained from a man aged 25 to 40 with Graves' hyperthyroidism that later progressed to Graves' ophthalmopathy.

The chain recombines TRBV6-6 with TRBJ2-7; perhaps TRBD1 as D (6 bases). With 2 bases removed from V and 3 bases from J, the gap between germline ends came to 8 bases. CDR1 MNHNY and CDR2 SVGAGI come from the germline V gene (reference sequence). The CDR3 is 13 residues long. The CDR3: CASSYGQFYEQYF. CDR3 nucleotide sequence: TGTGCCAGCAGTTACGGACAGTTCTACGAGCAGTACTTC.

This clonotype showed up just a few times. The chain joins TRBV28 to TRBJ1-2; 10 bases line up with TRBD1. Trimming removed 3 bases from V and 2 bases from J; junction bases left unmatched: 6. The CDR3 covers 16 residues. In germline, CDR1 is MDHEN, CDR2 SYDVKM. The CDR3 sequence is CASSLAGTGANYGYTF. In nucleotides, the CDR3 is TGTGCCAGCAGTTTGGCCGGGACAGGGGCAAACTATGGCTACACCTTC.

This clonotype occurred many times. The chain recombines TRBV7-9 with TRBJ2-5; D gene ambiguous. This CDR3 is built from 14 residues. Deletions cut 5 bases from V and 5 bases from J, with 15 bases between. Germline V CDR1 and CDR2: SEHNR, FQNEAQ (reference sequence). CDR3: CASSPRVGRETQYF. In nucleotides, the CDR3 is TGTGCCAGCAGCCCTCGCGTAGGGCGGGAGACCCAGTACTTC.

This clonotype occurred a few times. This chain links TRBV24-1 with TRBJ2-3, with D perhaps assigned TRBD1 or TRBD2 (5 bases each). V gave up 4 bases and J gave up 9 bases, with 13 bases separating them. This CDR3 has 13 residues. Germline CDR1 reads KGHDR; CDR2 reads SFDVKD. As DNA, the CDR3 is TGTGCCACCAGTGAGGATATAGGGGACACGCAGTATTTT. It encodes CATSEDIGDTQYF.

This clonotype was observed at least ten times. This chain uses TRBV12-3 or TRBV12-4 with TRBJ2-7, with 8 bases that match TRBD1. This CDR3 spans 14 amino acids. The V gene end was trimmed by 6 bases and the J gene end by 2 bases; junction bases not matched to a gene: 6. CDR3 sequence (DNA): TGTGCCAGCAGCCCCCGGGACAGGACCTACGAGCAGTACTTC. Protein: CASSPRDRTYEQYF.

This chain connects TRBV7-9 to TRBJ1-3; D perhaps matches TRBD1 (5 bases). Trimming removed 5 bases from V and 1 base from J, with 12 bases in between. The CDR3 spans 15 residues. Germline loops: CDR1 SEHNR, CDR2 FQNEAQ (reference sequence). For the CDR3, the DNA is TGTGCCAGCAGCCCAGGGATCTATTCTGGAAACACCATATATTTT. Its protein product is CASSPGIYSGNTIYF.

This clonotype was detected ten times or more. The V call is TRBV28, the J call TRBJ2-7; a weak D match, TRBD2 (6 bases). The V end lost 6 bases, the J end lost 5 bases, and 20 bases lay between the germline ends. There are 15 residues in the CDR3. Germline CDR1 and CDR2: MDHEN and SYDVKM. DNA for the CDR3: TGTGCCAGCAGGCGGCGGGGAGCTAGGGCGGACGAGCAGTACTTC. The encoded protein is CASRRRGARADEQYF.

This clonotype was counted only a few times. This chain links TRBV6-1 with TRBJ2-1; 8 nucleotides line up with TRBD2. This CDR3 has 15 residues. The V gene's germline CDR1 is MNHNS and CDR2 SASEGT. The trim removed 7 bases at V and 6 bases at J, leaving 11 bases unmatched. The CDR3 bases are TGTGCCAGCAACCCCCCGGGGGGGTTGGGCAATGAGCAGTTCTTC. Amino acid sequence: CASNPPGGLGNEQFF.

This clonotype has a handful of counts. The V call is TRBV6-2 or TRBV6-3, the J call TRBJ2-5; D may be TRBD1 (5 bases). This CDR3 spans 13 amino acids. Germline CDR1 and CDR2: MNHEY and SVGEGT. Trimming removed 6 bases from V and 2 bases from J, with 10 bases in between. The CDR3 nucleotides are TGTGCCAGCAGGATAGCAGGGCAAGAGACCCAGTACTTC. Protein sequence: CASRIAGQETQYF.

This clonotype appeared many times. V gene TRBV5-6 combines with J gene TRBJ2-3; D not resolved. Trimming removed 3 bases at V and 2 bases at J, with 4 bases between. Germline CDR1 is SGHDT and CDR2 is YYEEEE. The CDR3 length is 12 residues. CDR3 sequence (DNA): TGTGCCAGCAGCTCTACCACAGATACGCAGTATTTT. Protein sequence: CASSSTTDTQYF.

The chain has TRBV4-1 and TRBJ1-1; 9 nucleotides match TRBD1. The CDR3 is 13 amino acids. Germline CDR1 is MGHRA and CDR2 is YSYEKL. Germline trimming cut 6 bases from V and 5 bases from J; bases unmatched to any gene: 4. The CDR3 bases are TGCGCCAGCAGACAGGGGGCGCAGACTGAAGCTTTCTTT. The encoded protein is CASRQGAQTEAFF.

This clonotype was observed many times. V and J are TRBV3-1 and TRBJ2-1; possibly TRBD1 for D (5 bases). Trimming stripped 1 base from V and 0 bases from J, with 10 bases between. CDR3 length: 16 residues. The V gene's germline CDR1 is LGHDT and CDR2 YNNKEL (reference sequence). The CDR3 DNA sequence: TGTGCCAGCAGCCAAGGGGCAGGGAACTCCTACAATGAGCAGTTCTTC. As protein: CASSQGAGNSYNEQFF.

This clonotype came up many times. The V gene is TRBV5-1, the J gene TRBJ1-4; the match to TRBD1 covers 8 bases. In germline, CDR1 is SGHRS, CDR2 YFSETQ. The V segment lost 0 bases and the J segment 3 bases; nucleotides outside the gene matches: 7. The CDR3 is made up of 17 amino acids. CDR3 sequence: CASSLEPGGAANEKLFF. The CDR3 DNA follows: TGCGCCAGCAGCTTGGAACCAGGGGGCGCAGCTAATGAAAAACTGTTTTTT.

This clonotype was picked up a small number of times. V and J are TRBV12-3 or TRBV12-4 and TRBJ2-1, with TRBD2 matching 9 bases. The junction had 11 bases not matched to a gene; V was cut back by 2 bases and J by 9 bases. CDR3 length equals 16 residues. CDR3 region: CASSLPLAGPHGEQFF. In nucleotides, the CDR3 is TGTGCCAGCAGTTTACCTCTAGCGGGGCCCCACGGTGAGCAGTTCTTC.

This clonotype was seen repeatedly, ten times or more. The chain links TRBV5-1 to TRBJ1-6; D perhaps matches TRBD1 (5 bases). Between the trimmed V and J ends, which lost 4 bases and 6 bases, there was a span of 11 bases. This CDR3 has 14 amino acids. Germline assignment: CDR1 SGHRS and CDR2 YFSETQ. The CDR3 DNA is TGCGCCAGCAGCACCGGGGACGGTAATTCACCCCTCCACTTT. As protein: CASSTGDGNSPLHF.

The chain joins TRBV18 to TRBJ1-4; D gene unclear. Trimming left V 1 base short and J 0 bases short, with 9 bases between. From germline, CDR1 is KGHSH and CDR2 LQKENI. This CDR3 spans 16 amino acids. The CDR3 spells CASSPQGGATNEKLFF. CDR3 nucleotide sequence: TGTGCCAGCTCACCACAGGGTGGGGCAACTAATGAAAAACTGTTTTTT.

Concerning this clonotype itself: No conserved phenylalanine or tryptophan ends this CDR3, so it is likely a read error. The V call is TRBV11-3, the J call TRBJ1-1, with TRBD1 as a possible D gene (6 bases). This CDR3 spans 14 amino acids. Trimming pared 6 bases from V and 0 bases from J, leaving 11 bases between. Germline V gene data show CDR1 as SGHNT and CDR2 as YENEEA. CDR3 amino acids: CASRPDRLNTEAFS. CDR3 sequence (DNA): TGTGCCAGCAGACCTGACAGGCTGAACACTGAAGCTTTCTCT.

About this clonotype itself: A clone one base away is much larger, so this may be a read error. The CDR3 protein is CATFRGGGGQYF. CDR3 coding DNA: TGTGCCACCTTCCGGGGGGGCGGCGGGCAGTACTTC. The chain combines TRBV28 with TRBJ2-7, with TRBD2 matching 8 bases. CDR1 MDHEN and CDR2 SYDVKM come from the germline V gene. V shed 10 bases, J shed 9 bases, and the junction held 11 bases outside the gene matches. There are 12 residues in the CDR3.

The chain is built from TRBV4-1 and TRBJ1-5; D is perhaps TRBD1 (6 bases). The CDR3 runs 17 residues. Germline values: CDR1 MGHRA, CDR2 YSYEKL. The V end lost 3 bases, the J end lost 11 bases, and 26 bases lay between the germline ends. CDR3 residues: CASSHGPGHGYLGAQHF. DNA for the CDR3: TGCGCCAGCAGCCATGGACCGGGACACGGATACCTTGGGGCCCAGCATTTT.

This clonotype has just a few counts. The chain uses TRBV28 and TRBJ2-1, with TRBD1 identical over 8 bases. Germline V gives CDR1 MDHEN, CDR2 SYDVKM. This CDR3 comprises 13 residues. V was pared by 5 bases and J by 6 bases, with 3 bases of the junction left unmatched. In DNA, the CDR3 is TGTGCCAGCAGTGACAGGGGCCCCAATGAGCAGTTCTTC. It yields the protein CASSDRGPNEQFF.

This clonotype was recorded at least ten times. V and J are TRBV3-1 and TRBJ2-1; weak D call: TRBD2 (5 bases). CDR1 and CDR2 (germline): LGHDT, YNNKEL (reference sequence). Trimming took 4 bases from V and 4 from J, leaving 11 bases between them. The CDR3 consists of 14 residues. In DNA form, the CDR3 reads TGTGCCAGCAGCCCCCCGACTATTTACAATGAGCAGTTCTTC. Translated, it gives CASSPPTIYNEQFF.

The chain links TRBV5-5 to TRBJ2-7; TRBD1 matches 9 bases. This CDR3 is 16 amino acids long. The V gene's germline CDR1 is SGHKS and CDR2 YYEKEE (reference sequence). The ends lost 4 bases at V and 1 base at J; junction bases unmatched: 9. CDR3 residues: CASSVNPTGGSYEQYF. CDR3 coding DNA: TGTGCCAGCAGCGTCAACCCGACAGGGGGTTCCTACGAGCAGTACTTC. Full variable domain (outside the CDR3, taken from reference TRBV5-5 and TRBJ2-7): DAGVTQSPTHLIKTRGQQVTLRCSPISGHKSVSWYQQVLGQGPQFIFQYYEKEERGRGNFPDRFSARQFPNYSSELNVNALLLGDSALYLCASSVNPTGGSYEQYFGPGTRLTVT.

This clonotype has a count of ten or more. For the CDR3, the DNA is TGTGCCAGCAGCTTAGCTGGTAACCCCTATGGCTACACCTTC. It yields the protein CASSLAGNPYGYTF. This chain uses TRBV7-9 with TRBJ1-2, with D hard to call. Trimming took off 0 bases at V and 4 bases at J, with 9 bases between the two ends. Looked up from germline, CDR1 is SEHNR and CDR2 is FQNEAQ (reference sequence). The CDR3 consists of 14 residues.

This clonotype was recorded many times. The chain recombines TRBV7-3 with TRBJ2-7, with D unclear. Germline CDR1 and CDR2: SGHTA and FQGTGA. Trimming took off 5 bases at V and 7 bases at J, with 15 bases between the two ends. The CDR3 covers 13 residues. The CDR3, as DNA: TGTGCCAGCAGCCCGAGCCACTATTCGGAGCAGTACTTC. Amino acids: CASSPSHYSEQYF.

This clonotype was observed many times. The chain joins TRBV14 to TRBJ2-7; TRBD2 matches 8 bases. V lost 3 bases and J lost 0; bases outside the gene matches: 7. This CDR3 has 16 amino acids. Germline values: CDR1 SGHDN, CDR2 FVKESK. CDR3: CASSHSAGGPSYEQYF. CDR3 coding DNA: TGTGCCAGCAGCCATTCGGCGGGAGGCCCCTCCTACGAGCAGTACTTC.

This clonotype has a handful of counts. The genes are TRBV2 and TRBJ1-4; D is undetermined. This CDR3 region has 14 residues. Germline CDR1 SNHLY, CDR2 FYNNEI. The V gene lost 4 bases and the J gene lost 0 bases, with 6 bases spanning the gap. CDR3 residues: CASSGGSTNEKLFF. The DNA of the CDR3 is TGTGCCAGCAGTGGGGGTTCAACTAATGAAAAACTGTTTTTT.

The table lists this clonotype with many counts. The chain joins TRBV5-1 to TRBJ2-7; 12 bases align to TRBD2. The CDR3 is made up of 16 amino acids. Germline lookup yields CDR1 SGHRS and CDR2 YFSETQ. The V gene end was trimmed by 4 bases and the J gene end by 1 base; junction bases not matched to a gene: 6. CDR3 loop: CASSVWTSGVSYEQYF. DNA of the CDR3: TGCGCCAGCAGCGTTTGGACTAGCGGGGTGTCCTACGAGCAGTACTTC.

This clonotype has more than one count but fewer than ten. The J gene is TRBJ1-2, the V gene TRBV6-1, with a weak D call TRBD1 (5 bases). Trimming left V 6 bases short and J 6 bases short, with 14 bases between. CDR3 length equals 13 residues. Per the germline V gene, CDR1 is MNHNS and CDR2 is SASEGT. The CDR3 nucleotides are TGTGCCAGCAGGAGGGACCTGGCGGATGGCTACACCTTC. Protein product: CASRRDLADGYTF.